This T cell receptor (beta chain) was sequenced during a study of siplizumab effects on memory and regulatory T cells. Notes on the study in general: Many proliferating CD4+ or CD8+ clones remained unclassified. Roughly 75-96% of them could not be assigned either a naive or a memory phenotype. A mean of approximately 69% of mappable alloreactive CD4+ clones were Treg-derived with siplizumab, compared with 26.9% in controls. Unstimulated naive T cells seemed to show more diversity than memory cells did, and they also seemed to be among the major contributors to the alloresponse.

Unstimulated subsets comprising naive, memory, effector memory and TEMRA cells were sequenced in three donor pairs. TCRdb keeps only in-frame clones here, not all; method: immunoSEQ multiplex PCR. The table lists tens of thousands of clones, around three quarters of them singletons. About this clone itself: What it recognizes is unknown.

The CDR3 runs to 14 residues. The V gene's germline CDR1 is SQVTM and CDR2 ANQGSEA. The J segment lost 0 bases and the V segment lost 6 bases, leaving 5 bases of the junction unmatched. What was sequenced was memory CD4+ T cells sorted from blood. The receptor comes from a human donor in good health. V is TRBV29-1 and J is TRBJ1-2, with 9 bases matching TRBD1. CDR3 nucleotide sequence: TGCAGCGTGGGACAGGGAGGTGCTAACTATGGCTACACCTTC. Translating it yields CSVGQGGANYGYTF.